Here is one T cell receptor (beta chain) with its context. The antigen remains unidentified. Trimming removed 8 bases at V and 7 bases at J, with 19 bases between. Germline CDR1 reads SNHLY; CDR2 reads FYNNEI. This CDR3 spans 14 amino acids. These data originate in a study of T cell responses to AZD1222 COVID-19 vaccine. TCRdb keeps only in-frame clones here, not all; method: immunoSEQ multiplex PCR. The repertoire consists of 150,000 to 200,000 clones, with 80% to 95% occurring once and the leading ten covering 2% to 2.5%. Study findings and constraints: Regions left unmutated in variants are reportedly the target of nearly half of spike-specific TCRs. Two AZD1222 administrations were followed by greater Spike-specific TCR breadth and depth.

The TCR originated in an adult in good health. Sequenced here: peripheral blood, sampled on day 0 of AZD1222 vaccination. This chain joins TRBV2 and TRBJ2-3, with a weak D call TRBD1 (5 bases). The CDR3: CASQNPLRAHTQYF. In DNA form, the CDR3 reads TGTGCCAGCCAGAACCCCCTCAGGGCCCATACGCAGTATTTT.